This T cell receptor (beta chain) stems from a study of CD8 T cells in ankylosing spondylitis. Germline V lookup: CDR1 ENHRY, CDR2 SYGVKD. Trimming removed 3 bases from V and 6 bases from J, with 18 bases in between. The CDR3 totals 16 residues. This clonotype came up a few times. Its antigen is unknown. Study results and limitations: Seemingly characteristic of ankylosing spondylitis blood was a TCR beta motif consisting of about 8 highly homologous variants. Disease-linked clones reportedly concentrated significantly in matched ankylosing spondylitis synovial fluid.

Quantitative molecular-barcoded 5'-RACE generated the TCR beta libraries. TCRdb re-analysed the 5' RACE reads in MiXCR, keeping a single row per CDR3 protein. The sample yields about 250,000 distinct CDR3 sequences, 18% seen once. Sequencing was performed on blood, either unsorted or a sorted T cell fraction (not recorded which). This clonotype was sampled from a male donor with ankylosing spondylitis or in good health (not recorded which). J is TRBJ1-5 and V is TRBV10-3; a possible D gene is TRBD1 (5 bases). Written as DNA, the CDR3 is TGTGCCATCAGTGACAAGGGAAGGGGTTTCAGTCAGCCCCAGCATTTT. Protein sequence: CAISDKGRGFSQPQHF.